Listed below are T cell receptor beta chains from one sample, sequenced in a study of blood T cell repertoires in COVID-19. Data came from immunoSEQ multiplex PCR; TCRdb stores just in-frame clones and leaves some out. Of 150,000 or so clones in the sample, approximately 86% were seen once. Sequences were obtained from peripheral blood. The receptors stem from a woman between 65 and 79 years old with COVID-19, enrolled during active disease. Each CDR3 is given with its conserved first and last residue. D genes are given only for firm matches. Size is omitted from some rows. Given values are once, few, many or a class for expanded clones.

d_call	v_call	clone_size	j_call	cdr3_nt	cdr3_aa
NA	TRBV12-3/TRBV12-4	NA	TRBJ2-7	TGTGCCAGCAGTTATTCCCCCAGCGAGCAGTACTTC	CASSYSPSEQYF
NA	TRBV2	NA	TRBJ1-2	TGTGCCAGCAGTGATTCGCGGGGGGCCGGTGGCTACACCTTC	CASSDSRGAGGYTF
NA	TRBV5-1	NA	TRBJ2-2	TGCGCCAGCAGCTTTCAACAGGGTAACACCGGGGAGCTGTTTTTT	CASSFQQGNTGELFF
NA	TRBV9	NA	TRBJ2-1	TGTGCCAGCAGCGTCGGAATAGCGACGTCCCCACACAATGAGCAGTTCTTC	CASSVGIATSPHNEQFF
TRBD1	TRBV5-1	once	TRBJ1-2	TGCGCCAGCAGCTTGGTAGGGGACAGGGGGCATGGCTACACCTTC	CASSLVGDRGHGYTF
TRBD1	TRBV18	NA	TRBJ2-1	TGTGCCAGCTCACCGCGACAGGGGAACAATGAGCAGTTCTTC	CASSPRQGNNEQFF
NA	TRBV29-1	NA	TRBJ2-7	TGCAGCGTTCTCGGTCCGGACGAGCAGTACTTC	CSVLGPDEQYF
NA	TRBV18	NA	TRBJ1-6	TGTGCCAGCTCCACGACAGGAGATAATTCACCCCTCCACTTT	CASSTTGDNSPLHF
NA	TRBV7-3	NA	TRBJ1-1	TGTGCCAGCAGCTTGTTGGGGAGGGCTGAAGCTTTCTTT	CASSLLGRAEAFF
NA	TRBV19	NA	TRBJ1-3	TGTGCCAGTACCAGGACTGAGAGCTCTGGAAACACCATATATTTT	CASTRTESSGNTIYF
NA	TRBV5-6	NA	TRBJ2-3	TGTGCCAGCAGCTTAATCGGTGCAGGGTCATTGACAGATACGCAGTATTTT	CASSLIGAGSLTDTQYF
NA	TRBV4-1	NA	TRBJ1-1	TGCGCCAGCAGCCAAGCGTCCAGGGGCCTGAACACTGAAGCTTTCTTT	CASSQASRGLNTEAFF
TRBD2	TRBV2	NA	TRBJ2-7	TGTGCCAGCAGCGGGGGGGTAGCGGGGTTCGACGAGCAGTACTTC	CASSGGVAGFDEQYF
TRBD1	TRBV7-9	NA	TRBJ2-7	TGTGCCAGCAGTATGCTTCACGGGCAGGGGGCAGGCGAGCAGTACTTC	CASSMLHGQGAGEQYF
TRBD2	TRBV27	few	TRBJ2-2	TGTGCCAGCAGTTTAGGAACGGGGACTAGCGGGGGCCTAAACACCGGGGAGCTGTTTTTT	CASSLGTGTSGGLNTGELFF
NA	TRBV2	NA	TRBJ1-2	TGTGCCAGCAGTGAATGGGGGCCTGGCTACACCTTC	CASSEWGPGYTF
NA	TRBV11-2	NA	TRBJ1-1	TGTGCCAGCAGTATGGGGGGAACTGAAGCTTTCTTT	CASSMGGTEAFF
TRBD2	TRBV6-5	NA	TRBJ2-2	TGTGCCGCCAGCCGGGGGAGGGCCGGGGAGCTGTTTTTT	CAASRGRAGELFF
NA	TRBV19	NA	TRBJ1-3	TGTGCCATATCATTTTGCTGGGGAGGTAGTGGAAACACCATATATTTT	CAISFCWGGSGNTIYF
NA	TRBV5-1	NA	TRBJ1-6	TGCGCCAGCAGCTTGTACGGGCCCCTCCACTTT	CASSLYGPLHF
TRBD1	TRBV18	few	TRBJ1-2	TGTGCCAGCTCACCCTCCGAGACAGGGGCTCGAGGCTACACCTTC	CASSPSETGARGYTF
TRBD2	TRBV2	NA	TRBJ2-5	TGTGCCAGCAGTGATGCGGGACTAGCTTCCCGGACCCAGTACTTC	CASSDAGLASRTQYF
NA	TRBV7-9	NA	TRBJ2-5	TGTGCCAGCAGCTTAGGGGGCGCGACGGGGACCCAGTACTTC	CASSLGGATGTQYF